This T cell receptor (beta chain) was captured in a study of blood T cell repertoires in COVID-19. V was cut by 11 bases and J by 6 bases, with 13 bases left in between. CDR1 and CDR2 from the germline V gene are LNHDA and SQIVND (reference sequence). The CDR3 spans 11 residues. In the original workflow: Nucleated cell number was recorded as an estimate derived from reference gene primer amplification. Clones were sequenced by immunoSEQ multiplex PCR, and TCRdb holds only the in-frame ones, with some missing. V and J calls plus clone size are reproduced from that table; the DNA served to infer D and trimming. The sample holds 200,000 to 250,000 clones, about 91% seen once.

The material sequenced was PBMCs or T cells enriched from blood (not recorded which). The chain uses TRBV19 and TRBJ1-1, with D tentatively TRBD1 (5 bases). This TCR came from a man aged 18 to 30 with acute COVID-19. DNA of the CDR3: TGTGCCTCCACTGTGGGGCCTGAAGCTTTCTTT. This translates into CASTVGPEAFF. The whole variable domain, filled in from reference TRBV19 and TRBJ1-1, reads DGGITQSPKYLFRKEGQNVTLSCEQNLNHDAMYWYRQDPGQGLRLIYYSQIVNDFQKGDIAEGYSVSREKKESFPLTVTSAQKNPTAFYLCASTVGPEAFFGQGTRLTVV.